The rows below give T cell receptor beta chains drawn from one sample of a study of blood T cell repertoires in COVID-19. The assay was immunoSEQ multiplex PCR, and TCRdb's table has in-frame clones only and misses some. Of roughly 260,000 clones detected, 82% appear once; the ten largest clones hold roughly 3%. The specimen sequenced was peripheral blood. The receptors stem from a woman under 30 with acute or convalescent COVID-19. Each CDR3 is given with its conserved first and last residue. The order of the fields is V gene, clone size, D gene, J gene, CDR3 protein, CDR3 DNA. The D gene is left open where the match is weak. Clone size is not always given. Where it is, it says once, few, many or a class for expanded clones.

TRBV5-8	once	NA	TRBJ1-5	CASSPGAGSNQPQHF	TGTGCCAGCTCCCCCGGAGCGGGGAGCAATCAGCCCCAGCATTTT
TRBV27	NA	NA	TRBJ2-2	CASSPVLAGELFF	TGTGCCAGCAGTCCGGTTTTGGCCGGGGAGCTGTTTTTT
TRBV12-2	NA	NA	TRBJ1-4	CASRFPGGTNEKLFF	TGTGCAAGTCGCTTTCCGGGGGGTACTAATGAAAAACTGTTTTTT
TRBV9	NA	NA	TRBJ2-1	CASSVGGSPHNEQFF	TGTGCCAGCAGCGTAGGAGGGAGTCCCCACAATGAGCAGTTCTTC
TRBV18	NA	NA	TRBJ2-7	CASSPSAGIWDEQYF	TGTGCCAGCTCACCCTCGGCGGGTATTTGGGACGAGCAGTACTTC
TRBV28	NA	NA	TRBJ2-7	CASRLANRYEQYF	TGTGCCAGCCGCCTAGCTAACCGGTACGAGCAGTACTTC
TRBV6-2/TRBV6-3	NA	TRBD1	TRBJ1-2	CASSYLTGGEDYGYTF	TGTGCCAGCAGTTACCTAACAGGGGGTGAAGACTATGGCTACACCTTC
TRBV4-3	NA	NA	TRBJ2-7	CASSPKRYRVEGNEQYF	TGCGCCAGCAGCCCTAAGAGGTACAGGGTTGAAGGGAACGAGCAGTACTTC
TRBV14	NA	NA	TRBJ2-7	CASSQQSAYEQYF	TGTGCCAGCAGCCAACAGTCAGCCTACGAGCAGTACTTC
TRBV30	NA	TRBD1	TRBJ1-4	CAGTVNEKLFF	TGTGCCGGGACAGTTAATGAAAAACTGTTTTTT
TRBV9	NA	TRBD1	TRBJ1-5	CASSVLGTALRSNQPQHF	TGTGCCAGCAGCGTACTTGGGACAGCCCTACGTAGCAATCAGCCCCAGCATTTT
TRBV6-6	once	NA	TRBJ2-5	CASSYAGQGGETQYF	TGTGCCAGCAGTTACGCCGGACAGGGAGGGGAGACCCAGTACTTC
TRBV5-1	NA	TRBD2	TRBJ2-7	CASSPKGSGSPLRSGEQYF	TGCGCCAGCAGCCCGAAGGGTAGCGGGAGTCCCTTACGGTCGGGCGAGCAGTACTTC
TRBV13	NA	NA	TRBJ2-1	CASSSPSAQNAWNEQFF	TGTGCCAGCAGCTCCCCTAGCGCCCAAAACGCGTGGAATGAGCAGTTCTTC
TRBV29-1	NA	TRBD1	TRBJ1-5	CSVTGAPNQPQHF	TGCAGCGTCACAGGGGCACCTAATCAGCCCCAGCATTTT
TRBV24-1	NA	NA	TRBJ1-2	CATSDLTRNYGYTF	TGTGCCACCAGTGATTTGACGCGTAACTATGGCTACACCTTC
TRBV7-2	NA	NA	TRBJ2-3	CASSLYMGGLGTDTQYF	TGTGCCAGCAGCTTATATATGGGGGGACTTGGCACAGATACGCAGTATTTT
TRBV29-1	NA	NA	TRBJ1-1	CSVGDSGGRFTEAFF	TGCAGCGTGGGGGACTCAGGTGGGCGATTTACTGAAGCTTTCTTT
TRBV5-1	few	NA	TRBJ2-7	CASSFGGGRQYF	TGCGCCAGCAGCTTTGGAGGAGGTAGGCAGTACTTC
TRBV2	NA	NA	TRBJ2-7	CASIRETYEQYF	TGTGCCAGCATTCGCGAGACCTACGAGCAGTACTTC
TRBV28	NA	TRBD2	TRBJ2-2	CASSPTSGRAIGELFF	TGTGCCAGCAGTCCGACTAGCGGGAGGGCAATCGGGGAGCTGTTTTTT
TRBV28	many	NA	TRBJ1-6	CASSFGVGGKWNSPLHF	TGTGCCAGCAGTTTCGGGGTCGGTGGAAAATGGAATTCACCCCTCCACTTT
TRBV14	NA	TRBD2	TRBJ2-1	CASGPTSGSWREQFF	TGTGCCAGCGGACCCACTAGCGGGAGTTGGCGTGAGCAGTTCTTC
TRBV6-4	few	TRBD2	TRBJ2-1	CASSETSGSSDEQFF	TGTGCCAGCAGTGAAACTAGCGGGAGTAGCGATGAGCAGTTCTTC
TRBV19	NA	TRBD1	TRBJ2-7	CASRVEDRITYEQYF	TGTGCCAGTAGGGTCGAGGACAGGATCACCTACGAGCAGTACTTC
TRBV6-5	NA	NA	TRBJ1-2	CASSLAANYGYTF	TGTGCCAGCAGTCTAGCAGCTAACTATGGCTACACCTTC
TRBV9	NA	NA	TRBJ2-1	CASSVVGTLRSYNEQFF	TGTGCCAGCAGCGTAGTCGGTACCCTTCGTTCCTACAATGAGCAGTTCTTC
TRBV2	NA	NA	TRBJ2-3	CATLLASPDTQYF	TGTGCCACCCTCCTAGCGAGCCCAGATACGCAGTATTTT
TRBV7-2	NA	TRBD1	TRBJ1-1	CASSLRGFEAFF	TGTGCCAGCAGCCTCAGGGGGTTCGAAGCTTTCTTT